This is a list of T cell receptor beta chains from one sample in a study of beta chain features in type 1 diabetes. Generated by immunoSEQ multiplex PCR, the TCRdb table keeps only in-frame clones and is missing some. The sample holds roughly 350,000 clones, approximately 11% seen once. What was sequenced was naive CD4+ T cells from blood. These receptors came from a woman between 25 and 40 years old in good health. Both conserved end residues are part of each CDR3. A D gene is named only where the DNA matches it firmly.

CDR3aa: CASSQYWASYEQYF; d_gene: NA; len: 14; v_gene: TRBV14
CDR3aa: CASSHGTSGASSYNEQFF; d_gene: TRBD2; len: 18; v_gene: TRBV4-2
CDR3aa: CAISDDRGSTEAFF; d_gene: TRBD1; len: 14; v_gene: TRBV10-3
CDR3aa: CASSSGTYQETQYF; d_gene: NA; len: 14; v_gene: TRBV27
CDR3aa: CASSVLAGDTDTQYF; d_gene: TRBD2; len: 15; v_gene: TRBV18
CDR3aa: CASSLEGGRENEQYF; d_gene: NA; len: 15; v_gene: TRBV7-9
CDR3aa: CSVGDSRASYNEQFF; d_gene: NA; len: 15; v_gene: TRBV29-1
CDR3aa: CASSRLASNEQFF; d_gene: TRBD2; len: 13; v_gene: TRBV11-3
CDR3aa: CASSSTGFQETQYF; d_gene: NA; len: 14; v_gene: TRBV28
CDR3aa: CASSYEGTSWSGELFF; d_gene: TRBD2; len: 16; v_gene: TRBV6-5
CDR3aa: CASQYTGTGYYEQYF; d_gene: TRBD1; len: 15; v_gene: TRBV19